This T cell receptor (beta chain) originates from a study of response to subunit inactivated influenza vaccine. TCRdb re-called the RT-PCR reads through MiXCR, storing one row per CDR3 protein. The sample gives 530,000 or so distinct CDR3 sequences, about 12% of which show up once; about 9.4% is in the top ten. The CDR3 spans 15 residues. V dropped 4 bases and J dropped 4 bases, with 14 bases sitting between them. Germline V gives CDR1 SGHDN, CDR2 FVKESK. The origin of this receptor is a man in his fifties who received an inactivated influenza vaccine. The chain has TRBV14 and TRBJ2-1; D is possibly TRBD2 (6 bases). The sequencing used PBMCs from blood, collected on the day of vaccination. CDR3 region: CASSPVLGGYNEQFF. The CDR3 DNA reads TGTGCCAGCAGCCCCGTTCTGGGGGGTTACAATGAGCAGTTCTTC.